The next 16 T cell receptor beta chains were all read from a single sample in a study of shared clonotypes between healthy human individuals. Profiling relied on immunoSEQ multiplex PCR, and the TCRdb table lists in-frame clones only, not all of them. This sample yields 2 million to 2.5 million clones, of which 95% are seen a single time; more than 0.1% belongs to the top ten. Sequenced sample: naive CD4+ T cells sorted from blood. Subset in this sample: CD45RA+ positively selected. These receptors were obtained from a man aged 18-30 years in good health.

This chain joins TRBV5-5 and TRBJ2-7; D is unclear. The CDR3 covers 12 residues. V was trimmed by 2 bases and J by 5 bases, leaving 8 bases between them. The V gene's germline CDR1 is SGHKS and CDR2 YYEKEE (reference sequence). CDR3 DNA: TGTGCCAGCAGCTTTCGGTATGACGAGCAGTACTTC. Protein product: CASSFRYDEQYF.

This clone turned up a few times. The chain carries TRBV19 and TRBJ1-4; D is unclear. Between the trimmed V and J ends, which lost 4 bases and 9 bases, there was a span of 6 bases. The germline gives CDR1 LNHDA, CDR2 SQIVND (reference sequence). The CDR3 extends over 11 amino acids. CDR3 sequence (DNA): TGTGCCAGTAGTAAAGAGCAAAAACTGTTTTTT. It encodes CASSKEQKLFF. Full variable domain (remainder filled in from reference TRBV19 and TRBJ1-4): DGGITQSPKYLFRKEGQNVTLSCEQNLNHDAMYWYRQDPGQGLRLIYYSQIVNDFQKGDIAEGYSVSREKKESFPLTVTSAQKNPTAFYLCASSKEQKLFFGSGTQLSVL.

The genes are TRBV7-8 and TRBJ1-2; D is undetermined. Germline assignment: CDR1 SGHVS and CDR2 FQNEAQ. This CDR3 region has 15 residues. V was shortened by 0 bases and J by 7 bases, with 15 bases between the two germline ends. In DNA form, the CDR3 reads TGTGCCAGCAGCTTAGCGGGGAGGCCCCCCCTTGGCTACACCTTC. Translating it yields CASSLAGRPPLGYTF.

V usage is TRBV5-6 and J usage is TRBJ2-3; 11 positions match TRBD2. V trimming: 4 bases; J trimming: 13 bases; junction bases outside the gene matches: 11. This CDR3 region has 14 residues. CDR1 SGHDT and CDR2 YYEEEE come from the germline V gene. CDR3 sequence reads: CASSISGRADWEYF. The CDR3 region has the DNA TGTGCCAGCAGCATTAGCGGGAGGGCCGATTGGGAGTATTTT.

This rearrangement joins TRBV5-1 to TRBJ1-1, with D possibly TRBD1 on 5 matching bases. The CDR3 length is 13 residues. Germline V lookup: CDR1 SGHRS, CDR2 YFSETQ. V lost 1 base, J lost 7 bases, and 11 bases lay in between. The DNA of the CDR3 is TGCGCCAGCAGCTTGACAGGAGATCATGAAGCTTTCTTT. It specifies CASSLTGDHEAFF. Combining the CDR3 with reference TRBV5-1 and TRBJ1-1 gives the whole variable domain KAGVTQTPRYLIKTRGQQVTLSCSPISGHRSVSWYQQTPGQGLQFLFEYFSETQRNKGNFPGRFSGRQFSNSRSEMNVSTLELGDSALYLCASSLTGDHEAFFGQGTRLTVV.

This sequence joins TRBV5-4 and TRBJ1-2; 9 bases match TRBD1. Unmatched junction bases numbered 10, after V lost 3 bases and J lost 7 bases. The CDR3 length is 15 residues. CDR1 and CDR2 from the germline V gene are SGHNT and YYREEE (reference sequence). CDR3 region: CASSSQGALVAGYTF. The CDR3 coding sequence is TGTGCCAGCAGCTCACAGGGGGCTCTCGTGGCTGGCTACACCTTC.

The J gene is TRBJ1-5, the V gene TRBV4-1, with D tentatively TRBD1 (5 bases). Germline V gene sequence: CDR1 MGHRA, CDR2 YSYEKL. This CDR3 has 15 amino acids. Trimming took off 0 bases at V and 3 bases at J, with 9 bases between the two ends. The CDR3 reads CASSQEGRANQPQHF. CDR3 bases: TGCGCCAGCAGCCAAGAGGGCAGGGCCAATCAGCCCCAGCATTTT.

V usage is TRBV4-3 and J usage is TRBJ2-3, with TRBD1 as a possible D gene (6 bases). The germline V gene encodes CDR1 LGHNA and CDR2 YSLEER. Between the trimmed V and J ends, which lost 0 bases and 7 bases, there was a span of 23 bases. The CDR3 contains 18 residues. CDR3 coding DNA: TGCGCCAGCAGCCAAGAAAAGCTTTTGGACAGCGGATGGAATACGCAGTATTTT. Protein product: CASSQEKLLDSGWNTQYF.

V is TRBV6-5 and J is TRBJ2-7; 10 nucleotides agree with TRBD2. The V segment lost 4 bases and the J segment 2 bases; nucleotides outside the gene matches: 8. The germline gives CDR1 MNHEY, CDR2 SVGAGI. This CDR3 has 16 residues. The CDR3 here is CASSSRASGSTYEQYF. The CDR3 nucleotides read TGTGCCAGCAGTTCGAGGGCTAGCGGGAGCACCTACGAGCAGTACTTC.

The chain uses TRBV6-6 and TRBJ1-5; D uncertain. This CDR3 is built from 15 residues. CDR1 is MNHNY, CDR2 SVGAGI, per germline (reference sequence). Trimming left V 5 bases short and J 3 bases short, with 14 bases between. In DNA, the CDR3 is TGTGCCAGCAGTACTCCCGGGCATTACAATCAGCCCCAGCATTTT. Amino acid sequence: CASSTPGHYNQPQHF.

In this sample, this clone turned up a few times. This chain joins TRBV27 and TRBJ2-5; possibly TRBD1 for D (6 bases). The germline V and J ends were trimmed by 3 bases and 4 bases, with 15 bases remaining between them. The CDR3 is made up of 15 amino acids. Per the germline V gene, CDR1 is MNHEY and CDR2 is SMNVEV (reference sequence). CDR3 loop: CASSFDRSQIETQYF. CDR3 nucleotide sequence: TGTGCCAGCAGTTTCGACAGGTCTCAGATAGAGACCCAGTACTTC.

The chain employs TRBV27 and TRBJ1-1; 9 nucleotides line up with TRBD1. Germline assignment: CDR1 MNHEY and CDR2 SMNVEV (reference sequence). Unmatched junction bases numbered 9, after V lost 3 bases and J lost 4 bases. There are 16 residues in the CDR3. CDR3 nucleotides: TGTGCCAGCAGTTTTCTCACACAGGGGGCGGGCACTGAAGCTTTCTTT. Translation gives CASSFLTQGAGTEAFF.

A remark on this clone: Additional DNA sequences in this sample encode the identical CDR3. The V and J genes are TRBV19 and TRBJ2-5, with D tentatively TRBD1 or TRBD2 (5 bases each). The CDR3 spans 13 residues. V gave up 1 base and J gave up 4 bases, with 7 bases separating them. Looked up from germline, CDR1 is LNHDA and CDR2 is SQIVND (reference sequence). This CDR3 is CASSIGGAETQYF. The DNA of the CDR3 is TGTGCCAGTAGTATAGGAGGGGCAGAGACCCAGTACTTC.

The chain uses TRBV10-3 and TRBJ2-2; 8 positions match TRBD1. CDR1 and CDR2 from the germline V gene are ENHRY and SYGVKD. J was trimmed by 6 bases and V by 7 bases; bases with no gene match: 7. The CDR3 consists of 14 residues. The CDR3 sequence is CAINTGGMAGELFF. The CDR3 DNA reads TGTGCCATCAATACAGGGGGTATGGCCGGGGAGCTGTTTTTT.

This chain joins TRBV6-1 and TRBJ1-3, with 7 bases fitting TRBD1. Germline V CDR1 and CDR2: MNHNS, SASEGT. The CDR3 extends over 14 amino acids. With V trimmed by 4 bases and J by 2 bases, 2 bases remained unmatched. The CDR3 region is CASSGQGAGNTIYF. CDR3 bases: TGTGCCAGCAGTGGACAGGGTGCTGGAAACACCATATATTTT.

Turning to this clone: Other DNA sequences in this sample translate to the same CDR3. The chain uses TRBV6-1 and TRBJ1-1, with D possibly TRBD1 on 5 matching bases. The CDR3 contains 13 residues. V was pared by 3 bases and J by 1 base, with 6 bases between. Germline CDR1 reads MNHNS; CDR2 reads SASEGT. In DNA form, the CDR3 reads TGTGCCAGCAGTGATACAGGGAACACTGAAGCTTTCTTT. It specifies CASSDTGNTEAFF.